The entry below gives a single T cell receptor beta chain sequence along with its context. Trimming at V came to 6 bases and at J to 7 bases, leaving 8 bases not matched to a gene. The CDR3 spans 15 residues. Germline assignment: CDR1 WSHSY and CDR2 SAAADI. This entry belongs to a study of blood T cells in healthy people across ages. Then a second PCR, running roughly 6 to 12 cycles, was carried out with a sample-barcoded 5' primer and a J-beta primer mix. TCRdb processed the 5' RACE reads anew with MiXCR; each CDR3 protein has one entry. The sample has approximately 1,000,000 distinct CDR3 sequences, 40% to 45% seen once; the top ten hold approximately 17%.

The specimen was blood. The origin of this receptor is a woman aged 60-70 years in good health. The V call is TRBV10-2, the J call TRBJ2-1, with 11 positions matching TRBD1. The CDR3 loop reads CASSRGQGARNEQFF. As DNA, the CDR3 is TGCGCCAGCAGCCGAGGACAGGGGGCGCGTAATGAGCAGTTCTTC.